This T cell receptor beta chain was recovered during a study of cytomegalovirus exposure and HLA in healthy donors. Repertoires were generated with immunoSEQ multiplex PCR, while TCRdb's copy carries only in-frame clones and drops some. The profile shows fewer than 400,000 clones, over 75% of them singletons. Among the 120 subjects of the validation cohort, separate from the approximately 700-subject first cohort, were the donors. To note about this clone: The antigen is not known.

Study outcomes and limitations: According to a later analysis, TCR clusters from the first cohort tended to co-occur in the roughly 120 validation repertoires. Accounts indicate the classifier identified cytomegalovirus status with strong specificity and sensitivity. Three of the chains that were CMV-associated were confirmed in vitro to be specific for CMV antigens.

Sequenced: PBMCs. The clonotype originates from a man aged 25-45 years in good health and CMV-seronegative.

The CDR3 DNA reads as TGTGCCAGCAGCTCCTTACTAGCGGGGGGGCACGAGCAGTACTTC. Protein product: CASSSLLAGGHEQYF. The V gene is TRBV5-4, the J gene TRBJ2-7; 13 bases map to TRBD2. Germline V gene sequence: CDR1 SGHNT, CDR2 YYREEE (reference sequence). The CDR3 covers 15 residues. V was clipped by 3 bases and J by 5 bases; unmatched bases: 5.